This TCR beta chain comes out of a study of blood T cell repertoires in COVID-19. Study at large: Both acute and convalescent COVID-19 samples were obtained from the United States, Italy and Spain. PBMCs, B-cell-depleted T cells, or T cells provided the cDNA or gDNA that made up the material.

Germline V CDR1 and CDR2: SGHTA, FQGNSA. Trimming at V came to 5 bases and at J to 5 bases, leaving 11 bases not matched to a gene. The CDR3 has 15 residues. Per the authors' pipeline: Estimated nucleated cell counts came from reference gene primer amplification. Data came from immunoSEQ multiplex PCR; TCRdb stores just in-frame clones and leaves some out. That table supplies the V and J calls and clone size; D and trimming were determined from the DNA. The repertoire includes 200,000 to 250,000 clones, around 81% of them detected once, and about 2.3% sits in the top ten. This sequence joins TRBV7-2 and TRBJ2-5, with 7 nucleotides matching TRBD2. The clonotype was recovered from a woman in her sixties with acute or convalescent COVID-19. Sequencing was carried out using peripheral blood. In nucleotides, the CDR3 is TGTGCCAGCAGCATAGGACTCGACGGGAGGGAGACCCAGTACTTC. Its translation: CASSIGLDGRETQYF. Combining the CDR3 with reference TRBV7-2 and TRBJ2-5 gives the whole variable domain GAGVSQSPSNKVTEKGKDVELRCDPISGHTALYWYRQSLGQGLEFLIYFQGNSAPDKSGLPSDRFSAERTGGSVSTLTIQRTQQEDSAVYLCASSIGLDGRETQYFGPGTRLLVL.